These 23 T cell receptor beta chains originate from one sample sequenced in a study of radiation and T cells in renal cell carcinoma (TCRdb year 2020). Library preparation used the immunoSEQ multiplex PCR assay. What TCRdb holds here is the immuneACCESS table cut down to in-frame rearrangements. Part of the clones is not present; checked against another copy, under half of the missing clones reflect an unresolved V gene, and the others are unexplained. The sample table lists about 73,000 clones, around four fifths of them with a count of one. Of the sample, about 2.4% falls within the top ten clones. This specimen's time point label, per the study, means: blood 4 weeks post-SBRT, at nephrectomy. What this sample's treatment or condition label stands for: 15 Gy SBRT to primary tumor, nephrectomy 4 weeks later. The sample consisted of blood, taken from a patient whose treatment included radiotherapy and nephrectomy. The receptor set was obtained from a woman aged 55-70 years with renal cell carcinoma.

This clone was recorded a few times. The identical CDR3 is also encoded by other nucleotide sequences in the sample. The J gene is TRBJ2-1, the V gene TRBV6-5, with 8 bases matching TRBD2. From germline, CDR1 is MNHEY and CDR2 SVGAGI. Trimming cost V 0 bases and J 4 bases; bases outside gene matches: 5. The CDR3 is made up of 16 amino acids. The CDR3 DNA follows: TGTGCCAGCAGTTACTCCTTCAGCGGGAGTTACAATGAGCAGTTCTTC. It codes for CASSYSFSGSYNEQFF.

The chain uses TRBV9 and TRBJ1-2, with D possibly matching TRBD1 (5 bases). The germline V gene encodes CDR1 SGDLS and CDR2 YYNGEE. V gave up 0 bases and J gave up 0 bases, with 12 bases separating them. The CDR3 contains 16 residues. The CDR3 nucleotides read TGTGCCAGCAGCGTAGCTCCGGGGCAGACTAACTATGGCTACACCTTC. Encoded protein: CASSVAPGQTNYGYTF. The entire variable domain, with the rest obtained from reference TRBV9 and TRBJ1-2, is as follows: DSGVTQTPKHLITATGQRVTLRCSPRSGDLSVYWYQQSLDQGLQFLIQYYNGEERAKGNILERFSAQQFPDLHSELNLSSLELGDSALYFCASSVAPGQTNYGYTFGSGTRLTVV.

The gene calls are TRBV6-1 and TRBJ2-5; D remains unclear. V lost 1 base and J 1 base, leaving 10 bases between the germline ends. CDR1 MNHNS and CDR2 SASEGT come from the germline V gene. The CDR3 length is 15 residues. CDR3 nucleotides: TGTGCCAGCAGTGAAGTCCGCAGCAGCCAAGAGACCCAGTACTTC. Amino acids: CASSEVRSSQETQYF.

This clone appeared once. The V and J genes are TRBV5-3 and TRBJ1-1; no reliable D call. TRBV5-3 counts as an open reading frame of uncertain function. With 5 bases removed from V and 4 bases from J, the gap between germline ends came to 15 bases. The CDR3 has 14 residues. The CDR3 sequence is CARRPIGERTEAFF. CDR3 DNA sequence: TGTGCCAGAAGGCCAATCGGGGAGCGCACTGAAGCTTTCTTT.

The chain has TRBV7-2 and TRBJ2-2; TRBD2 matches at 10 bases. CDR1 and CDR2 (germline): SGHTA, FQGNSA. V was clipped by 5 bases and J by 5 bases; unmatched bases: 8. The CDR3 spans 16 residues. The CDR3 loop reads CASSLLAGDLTGELFF. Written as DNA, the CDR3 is TGTGCCAGCAGCCTGCTAGCGGGAGATTTGACCGGGGAGCTGTTTTTT.

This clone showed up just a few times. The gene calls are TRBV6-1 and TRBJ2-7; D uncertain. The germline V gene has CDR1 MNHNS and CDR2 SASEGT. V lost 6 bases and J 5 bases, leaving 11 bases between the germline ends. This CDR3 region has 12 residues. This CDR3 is CASRSDLDEQYF. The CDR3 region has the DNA TGTGCCAGCAGGTCCGACCTGGACGAGCAGTACTTC.

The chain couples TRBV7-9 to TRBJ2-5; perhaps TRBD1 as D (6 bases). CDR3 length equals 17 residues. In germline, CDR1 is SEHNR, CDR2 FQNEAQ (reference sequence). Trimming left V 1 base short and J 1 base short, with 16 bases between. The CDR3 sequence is CASSLEGGRVIQETQYF. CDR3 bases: TGTGCCAGCAGCTTAGAAGGGGGTAGAGTGATCCAAGAGACCCAGTACTTC.

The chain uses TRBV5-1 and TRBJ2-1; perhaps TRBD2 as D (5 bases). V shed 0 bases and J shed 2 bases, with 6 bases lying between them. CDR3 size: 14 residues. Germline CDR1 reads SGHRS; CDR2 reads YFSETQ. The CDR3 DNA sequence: TGCGCCAGCAGCTTGGCCGGGACCTACAATGAGCAGTTCTTC. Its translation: CASSLAGTYNEQFF.

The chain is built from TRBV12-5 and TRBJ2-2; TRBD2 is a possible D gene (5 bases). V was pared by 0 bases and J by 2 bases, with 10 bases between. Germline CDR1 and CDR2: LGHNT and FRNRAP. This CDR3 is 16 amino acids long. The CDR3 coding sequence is TGTGCTAGTGGTTTGGTACTGAGCGGCAACACCGGGGAGCTGTTTTTT. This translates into CASGLVLSGNTGELFF.

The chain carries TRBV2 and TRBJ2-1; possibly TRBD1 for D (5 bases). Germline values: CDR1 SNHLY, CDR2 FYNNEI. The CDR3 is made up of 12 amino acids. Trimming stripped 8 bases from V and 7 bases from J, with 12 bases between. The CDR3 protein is CASVWQGNEQFF. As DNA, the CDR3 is TGTGCCAGCGTCTGGCAGGGAAATGAGCAGTTCTTC.

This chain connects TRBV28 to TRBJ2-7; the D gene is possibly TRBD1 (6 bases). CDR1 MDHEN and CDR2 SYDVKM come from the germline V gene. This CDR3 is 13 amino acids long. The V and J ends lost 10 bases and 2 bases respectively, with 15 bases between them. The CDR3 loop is CATLTGITYEQYF. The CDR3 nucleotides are TGTGCCACCCTAACAGGGATCACCTACGAGCAGTACTTC.

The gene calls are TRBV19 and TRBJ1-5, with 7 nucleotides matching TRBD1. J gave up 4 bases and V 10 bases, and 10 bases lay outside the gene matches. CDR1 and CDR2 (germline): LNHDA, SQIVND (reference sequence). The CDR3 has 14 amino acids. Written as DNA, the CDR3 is TGTGCCACAGCGAGGAGACAGGGTAATCAGCCCCAGCATTTT. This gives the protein CATARRQGNQPQHF.

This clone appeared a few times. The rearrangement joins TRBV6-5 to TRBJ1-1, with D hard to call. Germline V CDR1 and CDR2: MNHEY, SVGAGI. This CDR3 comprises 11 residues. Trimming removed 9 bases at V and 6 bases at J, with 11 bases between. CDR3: CASLRWAEAFF. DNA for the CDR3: TGTGCCAGTCTGAGGTGGGCTGAAGCTTTCTTT.

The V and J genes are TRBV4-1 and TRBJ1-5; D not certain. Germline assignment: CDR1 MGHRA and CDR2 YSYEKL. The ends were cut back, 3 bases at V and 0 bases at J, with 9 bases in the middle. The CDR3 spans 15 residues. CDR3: CASSQSRFSNQPQHF. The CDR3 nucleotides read TGCGCCAGCAGCCAGAGCAGGTTTAGCAATCAGCCCCAGCATTTT.

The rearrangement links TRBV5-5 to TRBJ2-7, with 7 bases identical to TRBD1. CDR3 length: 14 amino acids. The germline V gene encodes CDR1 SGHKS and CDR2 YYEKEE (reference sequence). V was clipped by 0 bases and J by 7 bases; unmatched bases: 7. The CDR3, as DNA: TGTGCCAGCAGCTTGGTTCCAGGGGGTAGTGAGCAGTACTTC. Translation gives CASSLVPGGSEQYF.

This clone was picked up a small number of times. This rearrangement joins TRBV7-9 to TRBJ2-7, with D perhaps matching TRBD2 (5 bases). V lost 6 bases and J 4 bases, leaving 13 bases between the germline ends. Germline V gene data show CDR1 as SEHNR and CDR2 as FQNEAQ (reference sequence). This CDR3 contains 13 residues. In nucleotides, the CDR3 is TGTGCCAGCAGTACGGGATCCCGATACGAGCAGTACTTC. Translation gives CASSTGSRYEQYF.

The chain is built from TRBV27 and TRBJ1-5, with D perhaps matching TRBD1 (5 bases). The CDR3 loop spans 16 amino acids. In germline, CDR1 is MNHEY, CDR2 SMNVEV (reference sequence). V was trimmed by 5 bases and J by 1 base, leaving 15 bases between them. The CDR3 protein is CASSPFGGGSNQPQHF. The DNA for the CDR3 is TGTGCCAGCAGTCCGTTCGGGGGAGGGAGCAATCAGCCCCAGCATTTT.

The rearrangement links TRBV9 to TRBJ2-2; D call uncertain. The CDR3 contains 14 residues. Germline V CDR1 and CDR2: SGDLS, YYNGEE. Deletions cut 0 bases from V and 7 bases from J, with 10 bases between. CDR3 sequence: CASSVVGENGELFF. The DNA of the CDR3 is TGTGCCAGCAGCGTAGTCGGAGAAAACGGGGAGCTGTTTTTT. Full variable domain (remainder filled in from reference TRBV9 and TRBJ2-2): DSGVTQTPKHLITATGQRVTLRCSPRSGDLSVYWYQQSLDQGLQFLIQYYNGEERAKGNILERFSAQQFPDLHSELNLSSLELGDSALYFCASSVVGENGELFFGEGSRLTVL.

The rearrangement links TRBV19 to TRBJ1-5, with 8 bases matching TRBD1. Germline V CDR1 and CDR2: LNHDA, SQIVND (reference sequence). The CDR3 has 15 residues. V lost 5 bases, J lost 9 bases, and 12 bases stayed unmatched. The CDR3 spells CASSVTGTGPRPQHF. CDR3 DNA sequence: TGTGCCAGTAGTGTGACCGGGACAGGTCCCCGGCCCCAGCATTTT.

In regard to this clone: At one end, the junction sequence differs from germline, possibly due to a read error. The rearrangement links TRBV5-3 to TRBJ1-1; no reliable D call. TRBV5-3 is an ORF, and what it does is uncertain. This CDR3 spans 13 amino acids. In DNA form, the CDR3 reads TGTGCCAGCAGCTTCGACGGGAACACTGAAGCTTTCTTT. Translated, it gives CASSFDGNTEAFF.

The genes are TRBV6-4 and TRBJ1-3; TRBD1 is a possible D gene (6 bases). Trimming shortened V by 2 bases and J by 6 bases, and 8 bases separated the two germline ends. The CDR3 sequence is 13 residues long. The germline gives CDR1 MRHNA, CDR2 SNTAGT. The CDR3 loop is CASSDRGVNTIYF. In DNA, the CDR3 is TGTGCCAGCAGTGACAGGGGGGTAAACACCATATATTTT.

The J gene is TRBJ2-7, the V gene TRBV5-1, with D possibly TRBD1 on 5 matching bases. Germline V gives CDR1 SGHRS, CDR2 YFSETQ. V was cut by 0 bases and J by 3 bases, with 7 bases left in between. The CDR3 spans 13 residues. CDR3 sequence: CASSLEQGYEQYF. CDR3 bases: TGCGCCAGCAGCTTGGAGCAGGGCTACGAGCAGTACTTC.

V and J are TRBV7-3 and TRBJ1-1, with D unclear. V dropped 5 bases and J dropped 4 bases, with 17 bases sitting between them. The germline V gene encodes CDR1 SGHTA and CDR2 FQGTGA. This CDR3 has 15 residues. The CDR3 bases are TGTGCCAGCAGCCCATCAAGGGAGGACGGCACTGAAGCTTTCTTT. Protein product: CASSPSREDGTEAFF.